This paragraph covers one T cell receptor (beta chain) sequence. The data belong to a study of PD-L1 blockade in urothelial cancer. Study as a whole: Across blood samples, T cells had a median count of 141,255.

Sequenced by immunoSEQ multiplex PCR; TCRdb stores in-frame clones only, minus some. The data hold 40,000 or so clones, with roughly 92% observed a single time. Time point reported: pretreatment peripheral blood. The sample here was PBMCs, taken around atezolizumab (anti-PD-L1) treatment. The sequence was collected from a woman aged 55-75 years with urothelial cancer.

CDR3 amino acids: CASSYEQGVLGTEAFF. The CDR3 DNA follows: TGTGCCAGCAGTTATGAACAGGGGGTTTTGGGAACTGAAGCTTTCTTT. The chain joins TRBV6-5 to TRBJ1-1; 8 bases are shared with TRBD1. Germline V gene sequence: CDR1 MNHEY, CDR2 SVGAGI. The CDR3 runs 16 residues. Trimming removed 3 bases from V and 5 bases from J; junction bases left unmatched: 11.